A single sample gave rise to the 23 T cell receptor beta chains below, sequenced in a study of shared clonotypes between healthy human individuals. Using immunoSEQ multiplex PCR, the repertoire was profiled, and TCRdb retains in-frame clones only, with some absent. The table shows some 790,000 clones, with around 70% occurring only once. The sequencing sample was made of memory CD4+ T cells sorted from blood. Subset noted: CD45RA-negative fraction. Receptor source: a woman in her 30s in good health.

V usage is TRBV5-1 and J usage is TRBJ2-4; 7 nucleotides match TRBD2. V shed 0 bases, J shed 0 bases, and the junction held 9 bases outside the gene matches. Germline loops: CDR1 SGHRS, CDR2 YFSETQ. This CDR3 is built from 18 residues. CDR3 region: CASSLGLGGLEAKNIQYF. CDR3 in DNA: TGCGCCAGCAGCTTGGGGCTGGGAGGGTTGGAAGCCAAAAACATTCAGTACTTC.

The chain couples TRBV27 to TRBJ2-1, with 7 nucleotides matching TRBD1. Germline V gene data show CDR1 as MNHEY and CDR2 as SMNVEV (reference sequence). CDR3 length: 15 amino acids. With V trimmed by 3 bases and J by 9 bases, 11 bases remained unmatched. The CDR3 sequence: CASSFSTGAGGEQFF. The CDR3 coding sequence is TGTGCCAGCAGTTTCTCCACAGGGGCCGGAGGTGAGCAGTTCTTC.

The J gene is TRBJ1-4, the V gene TRBV5-1, with TRBD1 as a possible D gene (5 bases). The germline V and J ends were trimmed by 0 bases and 7 bases, with 13 bases remaining between them. Looked up from germline, CDR1 is SGHRS and CDR2 is YFSETQ. The CDR3 is 15 amino acids. CDR3 nucleotides: TGCGCCAGCAGCTTGGTGTCCGGGGGAGGTGAAAAACTGTTTTTT. The encoded protein is CASSLVSGGGEKLFF.

This clone has only one observation. The chain couples TRBV7-2 to TRBJ2-7; 13 nucleotides align to TRBD2. Germline CDR1 and CDR2: SGHTA and FQGNSA. CDR3 size: 19 residues. V lost 5 bases, J lost 0 bases, and 13 bases stayed unmatched. CDR3 nucleotide sequence: TGTGCCAGCAGCACGAAAGGACTAGCGGGAGAGCTTCGCTCCTACGAGCAGTACTTC. This gives the protein CASSTKGLAGELRSYEQYF.

The rearrangement joins TRBV6-1 to TRBJ2-7; TRBD2 might be the D (6 bases). V was clipped by 6 bases and J by 4 bases, with 19 bases between them. CDR1 is MNHNS, CDR2 SASEGT, per germline. This CDR3 has 15 residues. The CDR3 bases are TGTGCCAGCAGCCGGGAGTCCTCGGACATTTACGAGCAGTACTTC. This translates into CASSRESSDIYEQYF.

This chain connects TRBV29-1 to TRBJ2-5; the D gene is possibly TRBD1 (6 bases). The assigned J gene may be wrong: the sequence end matches TRBJ2-7 better. Germline lookup yields CDR1 SQVTM and CDR2 ANQGSEA. The CDR3 is 11 amino acids. CDR3 coding DNA: TGCAGCGTTGAACAGGGGTACGAGCAGTACTTC. Translating it yields CSVEQGYEQYF.

V usage is TRBV28 and J usage is TRBJ1-5; 8 bases map to TRBD1. The junction had 6 bases not matched to a gene; V was cut back by 6 bases and J by 2 bases. In germline, CDR1 is MDHEN, CDR2 SYDVKM. CDR3 length equals 15 residues. The CDR3 spells CASRGQGHGNQPQHF. As DNA, the CDR3 is TGTGCCAGCAGAGGACAGGGTCACGGCAATCAGCCCCAGCATTTT.

V and J are TRBV18 and TRBJ1-4, with D hard to call. CDR3 size: 16 residues. Germline-derived CDR1 and CDR2 are KGHSH and LQKENI. Trimming pared 3 bases from V and 8 bases from J, leaving 19 bases between. CDR3 coding DNA: TGTGCCAGCTCACCGAACACCGACCCGCGAGTGGAAAAACTGTTTTTT. It translates to CASSPNTDPRVEKLFF.

The chain carries TRBV19 and TRBJ1-2; 7 bases match TRBD1. Germline V gives CDR1 LNHDA, CDR2 SQIVND (reference sequence). The CDR3 extends over 12 amino acids. Trimming removed 10 bases from V and 3 bases from J; junction bases left unmatched: 5. The CDR3 DNA sequence: TGTGCCACTCGACAGGGAGACTATGGCTACACCTTC. This codes for CATRQGDYGYTF.

The sample holds one count of this clone. The chain combines TRBV18 with TRBJ2-3; D is unclear. The CDR3 is made up of 14 amino acids. V shed 4 bases and J shed 1 base, with 9 bases lying between them. Germline CDR1 is KGHSH and CDR2 is LQKENI. The CDR3 nucleotides are TGTGCCAGCTCACAACATGCGGGCACAGATACGCAGTATTTT. Translated: CASSQHAGTDTQYF.

The chain employs TRBV5-4 and TRBJ1-3, with TRBD1 as a possible D gene (6 bases). The CDR3 has 16 amino acids. Germline V gene data show CDR1 as SGHNT and CDR2 as YYREEE (reference sequence). V was shortened by 0 bases and J by 3 bases, with 13 bases between the two germline ends. The CDR3 DNA reads TGTGCCAGCAGCTTGGCCGGGGGGACACTTGGAAACACCATATATTTT. This encodes CASSLAGGTLGNTIYF.

The chain joins TRBV29-1 to TRBJ2-5; no clear D gene. CDR1 and CDR2 from the germline V gene are SQVTM and ANQGSEA. Trimming removed 2 bases from V and 6 bases from J, with 13 bases in between. The CDR3 loop spans 13 amino acids. CDR3 sequence: CSVESPPIKTQYF. CDR3 coding DNA: TGCAGCGTTGAAAGCCCCCCTATTAAGACCCAGTACTTC.

This chain connects TRBV5-5 to TRBJ1-5; D is possibly TRBD1 (5 bases). The germline V and J ends were trimmed by 0 bases and 5 bases, with 12 bases remaining between them. Germline loops: CDR1 SGHKS, CDR2 YYEKEE (reference sequence). This CDR3 region has 15 residues. The DNA of the CDR3 is TGTGCCAGCAGCTTGGCCCAGGGTAACCATCAGCCCCAGCATTTT. Protein sequence: CASSLAQGNHQPQHF.

Only a few counts were recorded for this clone. The J gene is TRBJ2-6, the V gene TRBV4-2; D possibly corresponds to TRBD1 (5 bases). The CDR3 sequence is 19 residues long. The germline V and J ends were trimmed by 1 base and 1 base, with 17 bases remaining between them. Germline V CDR1 and CDR2: LGHNA, YNFKEQ. CDR3 sequence: CASSQGATGGWSGANVLTF. CDR3 DNA: TGTGCCAGCAGCCAAGGTGCAACAGGTGGTTGGTCTGGGGCCAACGTCCTGACTTTC.

This clone was detected only once. This rearrangement joins TRBV2 to TRBJ1-5; D is perhaps TRBD1 (6 bases). Germline V gene sequence: CDR1 SNHLY, CDR2 FYNNEI. V lost 1 base and J lost 4, with 11 bases in between. The CDR3 sequence is 15 residues long. Written as DNA, the CDR3 is TGTGCCAGCAGTGAAGGGGGGGCCTGGAATCAGCCCCAGCATTTT. Translation gives CASSEGGAWNQPQHF.

CDR3 region: CASSPLGTSGRVETQYF. The CDR3 nucleotides read TGTGCCAGCTCACCATTAGGGACTAGCGGGAGAGTGGAGACCCAGTACTTC. The chain uses TRBV18 and TRBJ2-5; 14 bases match TRBD2. CDR3 length equals 17 residues. V gave up 2 bases and J gave up 5 bases; unmatched junction bases: 7. CDR1 KGHSH and CDR2 LQKENI come from the germline V gene.

The chain links TRBV6-1 to TRBJ2-7; 9 positions agree with TRBD2. This CDR3 has 16 amino acids. Germline CDR1 reads MNHNS; CDR2 reads SASEGT. V lost 2 bases and J lost 5; bases outside the gene matches: 10. The CDR3 sequence: CASSERPAGGPDEQYF. The CDR3 nucleotides read TGTGCCAGCAGTGAACGTCCAGCGGGAGGCCCTGACGAGCAGTACTTC.

This rearrangement joins TRBV2 to TRBJ2-2, with D possibly being TRBD2 (6 bases). V lost 8 bases, J lost 4 bases, and 11 bases lay in between. CDR1 and CDR2 (germline): SNHLY, FYNNEI. The CDR3 contains 13 residues. CDR3 protein: CASGGLSTGELFF. The CDR3 DNA reads TGTGCCAGCGGGGGACTTTCCACCGGGGAGCTGTTTTTT.

The chain links TRBV29-1 to TRBJ1-1, with D maybe TRBD1 (6 bases). The CDR3 has 14 amino acids. The germline V gene encodes CDR1 SQVTM and CDR2 ANQGSEA. V was clipped by 7 bases and J by 5 bases, with 20 bases between them. CDR3 sequence (DNA): TGCAGCGCTCTAGGCGGGGGACAAAGGACTGAAGCTTTCTTT. Translated: CSALGGGQRTEAFF.

This rearrangement joins TRBV7-2 to TRBJ1-1; D unclear. The CDR3 is 14 amino acids. V was trimmed by 2 bases and J by 5 bases, leaving 12 bases between them. Looked up from germline, CDR1 is SGHTA and CDR2 is FQGNSA. CDR3 protein: CASSLQGRGTEAFF. DNA for the CDR3: TGTGCCAGCAGCTTACAAGGGCGCGGGACTGAAGCTTTCTTT. Based on the CDR3 plus reference TRBV7-2 and TRBJ1-1, the full variable domain is GAGVSQSPSNKVTEKGKDVELRCDPISGHTALYWYRQSLGQGLEFLIYFQGNSAPDKSGLPSDRFSAERTGGSVSTLTIQRTQQEDSAVYLCASSLQGRGTEAFFGQGTRLTVV.

The genes are TRBV4-1 and TRBJ1-4; D not certain. CDR3 length: 13 amino acids. The V gene lost 4 bases and the J gene lost 4 bases, with 7 bases spanning the gap. Germline lookup yields CDR1 MGHRA and CDR2 YSYEKL. The CDR3 is CASSLRFNEKLFF. For the CDR3, the DNA is TGCGCCAGCAGCCTACGTTTTAATGAAAAACTGTTTTTT.

This chain joins TRBV7-7 and TRBJ2-3; the match to TRBD2 covers 7 bases. The CDR3 sequence is 15 residues long. The trim removed 1 base at V and 4 bases at J, leaving 5 bases unmatched. Germline CDR1 is SSHAT and CDR2 is FNYEAQ (reference sequence). The DNA for the CDR3 is TGTGCCAGCAGCTTAGTCGGTGGGAGGGCAGATACGCAGTATTTT. Translating it yields CASSLVGGRADTQYF.

V usage is TRBV30 and J usage is TRBJ1-3; D call uncertain. The V end was cut by 0 bases, the J end by 0 bases, with 21 bases between. Germline assignment: CDR1 GTSNPN and CDR2 SVGIG (reference sequence). This CDR3 spans 19 amino acids. CDR3 nucleotide sequence: TGTGCCTGGAGTGTACAAGTCAGCCCTTTTAGGGCCTCTGGAAACACCATATATTTT. It encodes CAWSVQVSPFRASGNTIYF.